The 17 T cell receptor beta chains below were found in one sample sequenced in a study of PD-1 blockade in classical Hodgkin lymphoma. Time point specified: cycle 4 day 1 (C4D1), after more than five weeks of nivolumab. Every patient relapsed after autologous stem cell transplantation, and brentuximab vedotin exposure varied. Researchers used magnetic negative selection to pull out pure CD4+ T cells from thawed PBMCs. The table came from immunoSEQ multiplex PCR; TCRdb's copy has only in-frame clones and leaves some out. The sample records fewer than 13,000 clones, over 80% being singletons. Sequenced material: CD4+ T cells from blood, taken before the fourth cycle of nivolumab. These receptors came from a human donor with classical Hodgkin lymphoma.

The V gene is TRBV25-1, the J gene TRBJ1-2, with 9 bases matching TRBD1. Trimming cost V 9 bases and J 4 bases; bases outside gene matches: 9. This CDR3 is built from 14 residues. The germline V gene has CDR1 MGHDK and CDR2 SYGVNS. Written as DNA, the CDR3 is TGTGCCAGTTCGGACAGGGACAGGGCCTATGGCTACACCTTC. Protein product: CASSDRDRAYGYTF.

The chain has TRBV2 and TRBJ2-1, with D perhaps TRBD1 (5 bases). The CDR3 sequence is 14 residues long. The germline gives CDR1 SNHLY, CDR2 FYNNEI. Trimming stripped 3 bases from V and 6 bases from J, with 12 bases between. The DNA for the CDR3 is TGTGCCAGCAGTGATCCCACAGGTATCAATGAGCAGTTCTTC. Protein sequence: CASSDPTGINEQFF.

The chain combines TRBV7-7 with TRBJ2-5; maybe TRBD1 (6 bases). This CDR3 has 13 residues. Trimming removed 4 bases from V and 1 base from J, with 7 bases in between. Germline-derived CDR1 and CDR2 are SSHAT and FNYEAQ (reference sequence). The DNA for the CDR3 is TGTGCCAGCAGCTCGGACAGCCAAGAGACCCAGTACTTC. Residues: CASSSDSQETQYF.

The chain is built from TRBV7-9 and TRBJ2-7, with 8 bases matching TRBD2. J gave up 0 bases and V 4 bases, and 11 bases lay outside the gene matches. CDR3 size: 17 residues. CDR1 SEHNR and CDR2 FQNEAQ come from the germline V gene (reference sequence). The CDR3 spells CASSSSPRLASSYEQYF. CDR3 nucleotide sequence: TGTGCCAGCAGCTCAAGTCCCCGACTAGCGAGCTCCTACGAGCAGTACTTC.

Turning to this clone: One junction end does not reproduce the germline sequence, and a read error may be involved. Additional DNA sequences in this sample encode the identical CDR3. The V call is TRBV7-2, the J call TRBJ2-5; D remains unclear. There are 11 residues in the CDR3. Germline V lookup: CDR1 SGHTA, CDR2 FQGNSA. The CDR3, as DNA: TGCGCCAGCAGCGCACAAGAGACCCAGTACTTC. It specifies CASSAQETQYF.

The chain has TRBV11-2 and TRBJ2-2; 7 bases align to TRBD1. With 5 bases clipped from V and 3 bases from J, the junction kept 6 bases outside the gene matches. The CDR3 extends over 15 amino acids. Germline loops: CDR1 SGHAT, CDR2 FQNNGV. The CDR3 sequence is CASSQGTADTGELFF. CDR3 DNA sequence: TGTGCCAGCAGCCAAGGGACAGCCGACACCGGGGAGCTGTTTTTT. Filled out from reference TRBV11-2 and TRBJ2-2, the complete variable domain reads EAGVAQSPRYKIIEKRQSVAFWCNPISGHATLYWYQQILGQGPKLLIQFQNNGVVDDSQLPKDRFSAERLKGVDSTLKIQPAKLEDSAVYLCASSQGTADTGELFFGEGSRLTVL.

This chain connects TRBV7-9 to TRBJ1-1, with D unclear. The CDR3 length is 12 residues. Trimming pared 5 bases from V and 6 bases from J, leaving 10 bases between. Germline V CDR1 and CDR2: SEHNR, FQNEAQ (reference sequence). As DNA, the CDR3 is TGTGCCAGCAGCACCCGGCTCTCTGAAGCTTTCTTT. It translates to CASSTRLSEAFF.

V is TRBV30 and J is TRBJ2-5; tentatively, D is TRBD2 (6 bases). Germline-derived CDR1 and CDR2 are GTSNPN and SVGIG (reference sequence). CDR3 length: 14 amino acids. V lost 0 bases to trimming and J lost 5 bases, with 13 bases between them. The CDR3 DNA is TGTGCCTGGAGTGTGGGGGGTCATGGGGAGACCCAGTACTTC. Residues: CAWSVGGHGETQYF.

CDR3 bases: TGTGCCATCAGTCCTAGCGGGGGAAGGGTTGAGCAGTTCTTC. Translation: CAISPSGGRVEQFF. V is TRBV10-3 and J is TRBJ2-1; 10 bases match TRBD2. Germline V lookup: CDR1 ENHRY, CDR2 SYGVKD. This CDR3 has 14 amino acids. V gave up 5 bases and J gave up 9 bases; unmatched junction bases: 7.

This sequence joins TRBV30 and TRBJ2-3, with 7 bases aligning to TRBD2. The V gene's germline CDR1 is GTSNPN and CDR2 SVGIG (reference sequence). The CDR3 is 14 amino acids. Germline trimming cut 5 bases from V and 4 bases from J; bases unmatched to any gene: 9. The CDR3 loop reads CAWRLASFADTQYF. DNA of the CDR3: TGTGCCTGGCGACTAGCTTCTTTTGCAGATACGCAGTATTTT. Filled out from reference TRBV30 and TRBJ2-3, the complete variable domain reads SQTIHQWPATLVQPVGSPLSLECTVEGTSNPNLYWYRQAAGRGLQLLFYSVGIGQISSEVPQNLSASRPQDRQFILSSKKLLLSDSGFYLCAWRLASFADTQYFGPGTRLTVL.

The chain recombines TRBV30 with TRBJ1-4; 7 nucleotides match TRBD1. Germline loops: CDR1 GTSNPN, CDR2 SVGIG (reference sequence). With V trimmed by 3 bases and J by 7 bases, 11 bases remained unmatched. This CDR3 contains 15 residues. The CDR3 sequence is CAWSGQVGSGEKLFF. The CDR3 DNA reads TGTGCCTGGAGCGGACAGGTGGGAAGTGGTGAAAAACTGTTTTTT.

The rearrangement uses TRBV9 and TRBJ2-2; 10 bases agree with TRBD2. The CDR3 is 17 amino acids. The germline gives CDR1 SGDLS, CDR2 YYNGEE. J gave up 3 bases and V 3 bases, and 8 bases lay outside the gene matches. The DNA for the CDR3 is TGTGCCAGCAGCGCCCCTAGCGGGGGTATCGACACCGGGGAGCTGTTTTTT. Encoded protein: CASSAPSGGIDTGELFF.

V usage is TRBV5-4 and J usage is TRBJ2-1, with D possibly matching TRBD2 (7 bases). CDR3 size: 15 residues. The germline CDR1 and CDR2 sequences are SGHNT and YYREEE (reference sequence). The germline V and J ends were trimmed by 4 bases and 5 bases, with 16 bases remaining between them. The DNA of the CDR3 is TGTGCCAGCAGCGTCAGGGGCGGGGGCGACAATGAGCAGTTCTTC. The encoded protein is CASSVRGGGDNEQFF.

The chain links TRBV29-1 to TRBJ2-3; D call uncertain. Trimming stripped 4 bases from V and 8 bases from J, with 13 bases between. CDR1 is SQVTM, CDR2 ANQGSEA, per germline. The CDR3 extends over 12 amino acids. Written as DNA, the CDR3 is TGCAGCGTTGCCGACTCGGCAGGTACGCAGTATTTT. Its translation: CSVADSAGTQYF.

This chain joins TRBV21-1 and TRBJ1-1; the listed D gene, TRBD1, was not tested against the DNA. TRBV21-1 is marked as a pseudogene. This CDR3 has 15 residues. The CDR3 coding sequence is TGTGCCAGCAGCAAAGTAGGGGGTCTAGGCACTGAAGCTTTCTTT. It codes for CASSKVGGLGTEAFF.

This clone was observed once. The chain recombines TRBV27 with TRBJ2-5; 8 bases align to TRBD1. The length of the CDR3 is 18 residues. The ends lost 2 bases at V and 0 bases at J; junction bases unmatched: 11. Germline CDR1 is MNHEY and CDR2 is SMNVEV (reference sequence). The CDR3 here is CASSLRGLGTGHQETQYF. CDR3 DNA: TGTGCCAGCAGTTTAAGAGGCTTGGGGACAGGACACCAAGAGACCCAGTACTTC.

The chain carries TRBV6-1 and TRBJ1-4; D unresolved. With 2 bases removed from V and 12 bases from J, the gap between germline ends came to 10 bases. The germline V gene has CDR1 MNHNS and CDR2 SASEGT. The CDR3 sequence is 12 residues long. In nucleotides, the CDR3 is TGTGCCAGCAGTGAATTCGGGGAAGAACTGTTTTTT. As protein: CASSEFGEELFF.